One and the same sample provided the 11 T cell receptor beta chains below, sequenced in a study of blood T cells in healthy people across ages. It was with a sample-barcoded 5' primer and a J-beta primer mix that a second PCR of roughly 7 to 11 cycles was run. TCRdb reanalysed the 5' RACE reads using MiXCR and keeps one entry per CDR3 protein. The repertoire holds 600,000 or so distinct CDR3 sequences, with less than 60% as singletons. Sequencing was done on a sample of blood. The source is a man at least 80 years old in good health.

This clonotype was picked up a small number of times. Here the CDR3 reads CSVLGTTRNPEGTEAFF. In DNA, the CDR3 is TGCAGCGTTCTCGGGACGACTAGAAACCCTGAAGGGACTGAAGCTTTCTTT. The V and J genes are TRBV29-1 and TRBJ1-1, with a possible D match to TRBD1 (5 bases). In germline, CDR1 is SQVTM, CDR2 ANQGSEA. Deletions cut 5 bases from V and 5 bases from J, with 27 bases between. The CDR3 runs 17 residues. Combining the CDR3 with reference TRBV29-1 and TRBJ1-1 gives the whole variable domain SAVISQKPSRDICQRGTSLTIQCQVDSQVTMMFWYRQQPGQSLTLIATANQGSEATYESGFVIDKFPISRPNLTFSTLTVSNMSPEDSSIYLCSVLGTTRNPEGTEAFFGQGTRLTVV.

The chain is built from TRBV6-6 and TRBJ2-7, with 12 bases lining up with TRBD1. The end of the DNA is better explained by TRBJ2-5, so the J call may be wrong. Germline assignment: CDR1 MNHNY and CDR2 SVGAGI (reference sequence). CDR3 length: 15 amino acids. The CDR3 coding sequence is TGTGCCAGCAGTACCGGGACAGGGGGCGAGGAGACCCAGTACTTC. Protein: CASSTGTGGEETQYF.

This clonotype occurred a few times. V gene TRBV12-3 or TRBV12-4 combines with J gene TRBJ2-1, with 13 positions matching TRBD2. V gave up 4 bases and J gave up 10 bases; unmatched junction bases: 4. The CDR3 is 14 residues long. CDR3 sequence (DNA): TGTGCCAGCAGTTCCCGGACTAGCGGGAGCGAGCAGTTCTTC. Translated, it gives CASSSRTSGSEQFF.

As DNA, the CDR3 is TGTGCCAGCAGCTACGTCCCTAGCACAGATACGCAGTATTTT. It specifies CASSYVPSTDTQYF. The V and J genes are TRBV7-2 and TRBJ2-3; D call uncertain. Trimming removed 4 bases at V and 0 bases at J, with 8 bases between. The CDR3 loop spans 14 amino acids. Germline V gene lookup returns CDR1 SGHTA and CDR2 FQGNSA.

This clonotype was seen a few times. The chain combines TRBV20-1 with TRBJ2-3; D is uncertain. The germline V and J ends were trimmed by 0 bases and 6 bases, with 13 bases remaining between them. CDR3 length equals 14 residues. From germline, CDR1 is DFQATT and CDR2 SNEGSKA (reference sequence). CDR3 bases: TGCAGTGCTAGAGACGATACGGCGTCGGATACGCAGTATTTT. It specifies CSARDDTASDTQYF.

This clonotype was counted a few times. The chain uses TRBV7-2 and TRBJ2-3; 7 bases agree with TRBD2. This CDR3 contains 13 residues. Trimming removed 5 bases from V and 12 bases from J; junction bases left unmatched: 11. Germline assignment: CDR1 SGHTA and CDR2 FQGNSA. This CDR3 is CASSPVGDYFQYF. In DNA form, the CDR3 reads TGTGCCAGCAGCCCGGTGGGGGACTACTTTCAGTATTTT. Full variable domain (outside the CDR3, taken from reference TRBV7-2 and TRBJ2-3): GAGVSQSPSNKVTEKGKDVELRCDPISGHTALYWYRQSLGQGLEFLIYFQGNSAPDKSGLPSDRFSAERTGGSVSTLTIQRTQQEDSAVYLCASSPVGDYFQYFGPGTRLTVL.

The gene calls are TRBV7-2 and TRBJ2-3, with a weak D call TRBD2 (6 bases). Per germline, CDR1 SGHTA and CDR2 FQGNSA. Trimming removed 7 bases at V and 4 bases at J, with 15 bases between. CDR3 length: 14 residues. This chain's CDR3 is CASTLGGVADTQYF. The DNA for the CDR3 is TGTGCCAGCACCCTGGGGGGAGTCGCAGATACGCAGTATTTT.

This clonotype was detected ten times or more. This chain connects TRBV6-6 to TRBJ1-2; 7 nucleotides align to TRBD1. The V and J ends lost 0 bases and 4 bases, in that order; junction bases with no gene match: 5. This CDR3 has 15 amino acids. The germline V gene has CDR1 MNHNY and CDR2 SVGAGI (reference sequence). The CDR3 loop is CASSYSGTASYGYTF. Written as DNA, the CDR3 is TGTGCCAGCAGTTACTCAGGGACAGCTTCCTATGGCTACACCTTC.

The V and J genes are TRBV20-1 and TRBJ2-1, with D maybe TRBD2 (6 bases). This CDR3 is 16 amino acids long. CDR1 is DFQATT and CDR2 is SNEGSKA in the germline V gene (reference sequence). Trimming stripped 6 bases from V and 5 bases from J, with 23 bases between. The chain's CDR3 is CSAVRAGRVPNNEQFF. The CDR3 DNA sequence: TGCAGTGCCGTACGAGCGGGCAGGGTACCCAACAATGAGCAGTTCTTC.

This clonotype has more than one count but fewer than ten. This rearrangement joins TRBV20-1 to TRBJ2-5, with D possibly TRBD2 on 5 matching bases. The ends were cut back, 0 bases at V and 5 bases at J, with 10 bases in the middle. From germline, CDR1 is DFQATT and CDR2 SNEGSKA (reference sequence). This CDR3 comprises 13 residues. CDR3 amino acids: CSARESGKETQYF. The CDR3 DNA is TGCAGTGCTAGAGAATCGGGGAAGGAGACCCAGTACTTC.

As for this clonotype: Given a much more abundant clone one base away, this may be a read error. This rearrangement joins TRBV6-5 to TRBJ2-5; the D gene could be TRBD1 or TRBD2 (5 bases each). Trimming cost V 6 bases and J 11 bases, with 19 bases left between them. CDR1 is MNHEY, CDR2 SVGAGI, per germline. This CDR3 is 13 amino acids long. The CDR3 bases are TGTGCCAGCAGCCTGGGGACCCGCAATGAGCAGTACTTC. Protein sequence: CASSLGTRNEQYF.